The rows below give T cell receptor beta chains drawn from one sample of a study of T cell responses to AZD1222 COVID-19 vaccine. The repertoire was sequenced with immunoSEQ multiplex PCR; TCRdb's copy has only in-frame clones and lacks some. The sample yields over 100,000 clones, just over 90% seen once. Here the sequenced sample was peripheral blood, taken on day 0 of AZD1222 vaccination. These receptors all come from an adult in good health. CDR3s include the opening cysteine and the closing phenylalanine or tryptophan. D genes are given only for firm matches. A clone size is listed for some rows: how often the clone was seen (once, few, many), or a class if it is expanded.

>.|TRBD1|TRBV30|TRBJ1-4
TGTGCCTGGGACAGGGTGTCTGGTGAAAAACTGTTTTTT
CAWDRVSGEKLFF
>few|.|TRBV9|TRBJ2-5
TGTGCCAGCAGCGTAGAAGGCGGATCCTCCCAAGAGACCCAGTACTTC
CASSVEGGSSQETQYF
>.|TRBD1|TRBV19|TRBJ1-5
TGTGCCAGTAGTTTAACAGGGGCCGGACAGCCCCAGCATTTT
CASSLTGAGQPQHF
>.|.|TRBV6-6|TRBJ2-5
TGTGCCAGCATCGAAAGGCAGTACCAAGAGACCCAGTACTTC
CASIERQYQETQYF
>.|TRBD2|TRBV11-2|TRBJ2-1
TGTGCCACCGGTAGAGGAGCGGGGCGGAGCTCCTACAATGAGCAGTTCTTC
CATGRGAGRSSYNEQFF
>once|TRBD1|TRBV24-1|TRBJ2-3
TGTGCCACCAGTGATTTCAAAGGGACAGGGCTCACAGATACGCAGTATTTT
CATSDFKGTGLTDTQYF
>.|TRBD1|TRBV11-2|TRBJ2-5
TGTGCCAGCAGGGGCCGAGGGACAGGGGCCGAGACCCAGTACTTC
CASRGRGTGAETQYF
>.|.|TRBV5-1|TRBJ2-4
TGCGCCAGCAGCTCAGGGGATATCGGCATTCAGTACTTC
CASSSGDIGIQYF
>.|.|TRBV4-1|TRBJ1-4
TGCGCCAGCAGCCAAGGGGCGGAAAAACTGTTTTTT
CASSQGAEKLFF
>.|TRBD2|TRBV6-2/TRBV6-3|TRBJ2-1
TGTGCCAGCAGTTATCGACTAGCGGGAAAGCTCGATGAGCAGTTCTTC
CASSYRLAGKLDEQFF
>.|.|TRBV6-5|TRBJ1-3
TGTGCCAGCAGCCAGGGGTACTCTGGAAACACCATATATTTT
CASSQGYSGNTIYF
>.|TRBD1|TRBV9|TRBJ1-5
TGTGCCAGCCCGTCCTTTCGAAACCAACGGGACAGGGGATATAGCAATCAGCCCCAGCATTTT
CASPSFRNQRDRGYSNQPQHF
>.|.|TRBV19|TRBJ2-3
TGTGCCAGTAGAGGCCCAACCCACACACACACAGATACGCAGTATTTT
CASRGPTHTHTDTQYF
>.|TRBD2|TRBV29-1|TRBJ2-3
TGCAGCGTTGCGGTAGCGGGGGGTTCAGATACGCAGTATTTT
CSVAVAGGSDTQYF
>.|.|TRBV9|TRBJ2-2
TGTGCCAGCAGCGTAGCAGGGACCAGGTCGGGGGAGCTGTTTTTT
CASSVAGTRSGELFF
>.|.|TRBV29-1|TRBJ1-1
TGCAGCGTTGAGGGCAGGGAGGGGAACACTGAAGCTTTCTTT
CSVEGREGNTEAFF
>.|.|TRBV19|TRBJ2-7
TGTGCCAGTAACCCCCAGGGGTATCCCTACGAGCAGTACTTC
CASNPQGYPYEQYF
>.|.|TRBV24-1|TRBJ1-1
TGTGCCACCAGTGATACCAGGACCCGGGGGAGGGCTTTCTTT
CATSDTRTRGRAFF
>.|TRBD2|TRBV27|TRBJ2-3
TGTGCCACTCGATTAGCGGGGGGGGCAGATACGCAGTATTTT
CATRLAGGADTQYF
>once|.|TRBV27|TRBJ2-7
TGTGCCAGCAGTTTAGGGGACTCCTACGAGCAGTACTTC
CASSLGDSYEQYF
>few|.|TRBV6-6|TRBJ2-7
TGTGCCAGCAGTCCAGGACGGATCTCCTACGAGCAGTACTTC
CASSPGRISYEQYF
>.|TRBD1|TRBV5-1|TRBJ1-6
TGCGCCAGCAGCCCACCCGGGACAGTAAATTCACCCCTCCACTTT
CASSPPGTVNSPLHF
>.|TRBD2|TRBV6-2/TRBV6-3|TRBJ2-2
TGTGCCAGCAGTTACATTCGCGGAGCGGGGGGGTTCGCCGGGGAGCTGTTTTTT
CASSYIRGAGGFAGELFF
>.|.|TRBV24-1|TRBJ2-5
TGTGCCACCAGTGATTTGGGCCAGGGTAGCGAGACCCAGTACTTC
CATSDLGQGSETQYF
>.|.|TRBV16|TRBJ2-7
TGTGCCAGCAGCCATCTAAAAATAAATTACGAGCAGTACTTC
CASSHLKINYEQYF
>once|TRBD1|TRBV7-3|TRBJ1-4
TGTGCCAGCAGCTATACCGGGACAGGCCCTGAAAAACTGTTTTTT
CASSYTGTGPEKLFF
>.|.|TRBV21-1|TRBJ2-4
TGTGCCAGCAGCAAAGCGCAGGCGGGGGCCAAAAACATTCAGTACTTC
CASSKAQAGAKNIQYF
>.|.|TRBV27|TRBJ1-5
TGTGCCAGCAGTTTAATTGCGGGGGGCGGCAATCAGCCCCAGCATTTT
CASSLIAGGGNQPQHF
>once|TRBD1|TRBV11-2|TRBJ1-2
TGTGCCAGCAGCCACAATACAGGGGGTCATGGCTACACCTTC
CASSHNTGGHGYTF
>.|.|TRBV6-2/TRBV6-3|TRBJ2-7
TGTGCCAGCAGTCACGGGTCAACCTACGAGCAGTACTTC
CASSHGSTYEQYF
>.|.|TRBV7-6|TRBJ1-3
TGTGCCAGCAGCTTAGCCCCGAGGGGCTCTGGAAACACCATATATTTT
CASSLAPRGSGNTIYF
>.|TRBD1|TRBV6-7|TRBJ1-3
TGTGCCAGCAGTAACTTAAGAGACAGGGGCTCTGGAAACACCATATATTTT
CASSNLRDRGSGNTIYF
>.|TRBD1|TRBV7-6|TRBJ2-1
TGTGCCAGCAGCTTAGTGGGGACAGGGCTTGCTGAGCAGTTCTTC
CASSLVGTGLAEQFF
>once|TRBD1|TRBV6-2/TRBV6-3|TRBJ2-2
TGTGCCAGCAGTTACGGGACAGGGACGAACACCGGGGAGCTGTTTTTT
CASSYGTGTNTGELFF
>.|.|TRBV4-2|TRBJ1-4
TGTGCCAGCAGTGAAGGTGGGCCGTTGCCCGGTGAAAAACTGTTTTTT
CASSEGGPLPGEKLFF
>few|.|TRBV5-4|TRBJ1-4
TGTGCCAGCAGCATAAACAGGGAAGAAAAACTGTTTTTT
CASSINREEKLFF
>once|.|TRBV2|TRBJ2-7
TGTGCCAGCATGGGGAGGACAGAATCCTACGAGCAGTACTTC
CASMGRTESYEQYF
>once|.|TRBV3-1/TRBV3-2|TRBJ1-4
TGTGCCAGCAGCTTAACAAGTAGTGATGAAAAACTGTTTTTT
CASSLTSSDEKLFF
>.|.|TRBV4-3|TRBJ2-5
TGCGCCAGCAGCCAAGATGGCTGGCAAGAGACCCAGTACTTC
CASSQDGWQETQYF
>.|TRBD2|TRBV5-4|TRBJ2-2
TGTGCCAGCAGCCGCGGGGGGGCGGGCACCGGGGAGCTGTTTTTT
CASSRGGAGTGELFF
>.|.|TRBV27|TRBJ1-6
TGTGCCAGCAGTTTAATGCAGGGTGGTTCACCCCTCCACTTT
CASSLMQGGSPLHF
>.|.|TRBV6-2/TRBV6-3|TRBJ1-1
TGTGCCAGCAGTTACCTTGGAGTTAGCACTGAAGCTTTCTTT
CASSYLGVSTEAFF
>.|.|TRBV27|TRBJ1-5
TGTGCCAGCAGTTCCATATATAATCAGCCCCAGCATTTT
CASSSIYNQPQHF
>once|.|TRBV7-9|TRBJ2-7
TGTGCCAGCAGCTTAGGGCCGGGCTACGAGCAGTACTTC
CASSLGPGYEQYF
>.|.|TRBV7-2|TRBJ1-1
TGTGCCAGCAGCTTAGGGGGGGTCACTGAAGCTTTCTTT
CASSLGGVTEAFF
>.|TRBD2|TRBV19|TRBJ2-1
TGTGCCAGTAGTATAGGGGAGGGACGAGAGCAGTTCTTC
CASSIGEGREQFF
>.|.|TRBV3-1/TRBV3-2|TRBJ1-3
TGTGCCAGCAGCCAGGTTCCGGGGGACTCTGGAAACACCATATATTTT
CASSQVPGDSGNTIYF